This T cell receptor (beta chain) was sequenced for a study of a mutant IDH1 vaccine in newly diagnosed glioma. Across the whole study: Vaccination started 4-6 weeks after radiotherapy alone, or with temozolomide cycles. Radiotherapy, temozolomide, or both had been given previously, and both were given to most.

As for this clone: The target antigen is unknown. At one end the junction does not follow the germline gene, possibly because of a read error.

CDR3 length: 19 amino acids. In germline, CDR1 is MDHEN, CDR2 SYDVKM. Study results and caveats: Pseudoprogression showed no apparent link to changes in top peripheral T cell clonotypes.

As to time point: week 5, during vaccination. The content of each vaccine dose was 300 ug of mutant IDH1 20-mer peptide, and topical imiquimod accompanied it. Method: immunoSEQ multiplex PCR; TCRdb's copy keeps in-frame clones and lacks some. The table lists about 83,000 clones, 90% to 95% of them singletons. This clonotype was sampled from a woman in her forties or fifties with glioma. The sequences come from PBMCs, collected from a glioma patient whose treatment included an IDH1 peptide vaccine. This rearrangement joins TRBV28 to TRBJ2-3; 8 bases agree with TRBD2. The CDR3 nucleotides read TGTGCCAGCAGTTTCCTGGTGGCGGGAGGCTCGGCCCGCACAGGTACGCAGTATTTT. Amino acids: CASSFLVAGGSARTGTQYF.